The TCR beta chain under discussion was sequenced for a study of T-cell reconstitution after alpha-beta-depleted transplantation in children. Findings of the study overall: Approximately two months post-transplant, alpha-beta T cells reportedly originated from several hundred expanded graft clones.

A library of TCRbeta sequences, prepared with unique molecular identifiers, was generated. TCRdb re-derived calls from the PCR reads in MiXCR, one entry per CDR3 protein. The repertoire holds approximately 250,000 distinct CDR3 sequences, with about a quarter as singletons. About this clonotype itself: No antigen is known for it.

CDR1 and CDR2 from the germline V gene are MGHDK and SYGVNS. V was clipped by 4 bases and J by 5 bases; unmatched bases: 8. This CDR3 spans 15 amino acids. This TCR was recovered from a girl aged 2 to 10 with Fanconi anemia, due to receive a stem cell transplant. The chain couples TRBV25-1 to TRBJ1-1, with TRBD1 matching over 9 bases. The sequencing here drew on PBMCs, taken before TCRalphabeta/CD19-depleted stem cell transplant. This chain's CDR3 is CASSGWTGEGTEAFF. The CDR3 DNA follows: TGTGCCAGCAGTGGTTGGACAGGGGAGGGAACTGAAGCTTTCTTT.